This T cell receptor (beta chain) was recorded in a study of vaccination and CD4 T cells after COVID-19. The study sequenced cultured CD4+ T cell DNA using the Oncomine TCR Beta short-read assay. In TCRdb, the PCR reads were re-called with MiXCR into one record per CDR3 protein. The data hold 10,000 to 13,000 distinct CDR3 sequences, with about 54% observed a single time. As to this clonotype: The antigen remains unidentified.

Noted treatment: roughly nine-day PBMC culture with coronavirus spike peptide pools or control peptides (ViraFEST assay). Antigen-specific T cell expansion with peptide pools preceded TCR sequencing in the ViraFEST approach. This receptor was identified in a human donor who had recovered from COVID-19. The specimen was CD4+ T cells from blood, cultured in vitro.

Here the CDR3 reads CASRRDGSPETQYF. As DNA, the CDR3 is TGTGCCAGCAGGAGAGACGGGAGCCCGGAGACCCAGTACTTC. The chain links TRBV6-2 or TRBV6-3 to TRBJ2-5; TRBD2 might be the D (6 bases). Between the trimmed V and J ends, which lost 6 bases and 5 bases, there was a span of 16 bases. Germline V lookup: CDR1 MNHEY, CDR2 SVGEGT. The CDR3 has 14 amino acids.